Listed below are T cell receptor beta chains from one sample, sequenced in a study of CD8 T cells in ankylosing spondylitis. TCRdb passed the 5' RACE reads through MiXCR, listing each CDR3 protein once. The data contain approximately 150,000 distinct CDR3 sequences, 9.8% of them singletons. Sequences were obtained from blood, either unsorted or a sorted T cell fraction (not recorded which). The receptors were gathered from a female donor with ankylosing spondylitis or in good health (not recorded which). Both conserved end residues are part of each CDR3. A D gene is named only where the DNA matches it firmly. Not all rows give a size; the values are once, few, many and, for expanded clones, a class.

abundance,d_gene,j_gene,v_gene,CDR3nt,CDR3aa
few,NA,TRBJ1-4,TRBV20-1,TGCAGTGCGAACGATAATGAAAAACTGTTTTTT,CSANDNEKLFF
few,NA,TRBJ1-2,TRBV12-3/TRBV12-4,TGTGCTGGTGTAGGGGAGAGGGGCTACACCTTC,CAGVGERGYTF
NA,NA,TRBJ2-3,TRBV6-1,TGTGCCAGCAGCCCAGAGATCATTAACACAGATACGCAGTATTTT,CASSPEIINTDTQYF
many,TRBD2,TRBJ2-3,TRBV7-2,TGTGCCAGCAGCTTAGAAGCGGGACTCACAGATACGCAGTATTTT,CASSLEAGLTDTQYF
few,TRBD2,TRBJ2-1,TRBV6-2/TRBV6-3,TGTGCCAGCAGTCCCGGGACTAAAGGAGATGAGCAGTTCTTC,CASSPGTKGDEQFF
NA,NA,TRBJ1-1,TRBV7-2,TGTGCCAGCAGCTTTTGGGGGAATGAAGCTTTCTTT,CASSFWGNEAFF
few,TRBD2,TRBJ2-7,TRBV12-3/TRBV12-4,TGTGCCAGCAGCCACGGTAGCGGGAGGGCCCAGTACTTC,CASSHGSGRAQYF
NA,TRBD2,TRBJ2-3,TRBV4-1,TGCGCCAGCAGCCCGCTACTAGCGGGAGTGTACACAGATACGCAGTATTTT,CASSPLLAGVYTDTQYF
few,NA,TRBJ2-7,TRBV7-8,TGTGCCAGCAGCTTAGCTGGGGGCACTTTAGGCTACGAGCAGTACTTC,CASSLAGGTLGYEQYF
many,NA,TRBJ2-3,TRBV7-2,TGTGCCAGCAGTTCCCCCCCGGCAGATACGCAGTATTTT,CASSSPPADTQYF
many,NA,TRBJ2-5,TRBV7-8,TGTGCCAGCAGCTTGGGACACTCTCCTCACTTC,CASSLGHSPHF
many,NA,TRBJ2-1,TRBV9,TGTGCCAGCAGCGTAGCTGGGAACAACAATGAGCAGTTCTTC,CASSVAGNNNEQFF
few,TRBD2,TRBJ2-1,TRBV4-3,TGCGCCAGCAGCCAAGTAGGGACTAGATGGAGCAATGAGCAGTTCTTC,CASSQVGTRWSNEQFF
NA,NA,TRBJ2-1,TRBV6-1,TGTGCCAGCAGTCAGACAGGACCTTCGCCCAATGAGCAGTTCTTC,CASSQTGPSPNEQFF
few,NA,TRBJ1-2,TRBV4-3,TGCGCCAGCAGCCAAAAACTGTGGTATGGCTACACCTTC,CASSQKLWYGYTF
many,NA,TRBJ1-6,TRBV28,TGTGCCAGCAATCTGGACGGAAGCTCCTATAATTCACCCCTCCACTTT,CASNLDGSSYNSPLHF
few,TRBD1,TRBJ2-1,TRBV27,TGTGCCAGCAGAGAGGGACAGGGGTCCTACAATGAGCAGTTCTTC,CASREGQGSYNEQFF
few,NA,TRBJ1-2,TRBV20-1,TGCAGTGCTAGAGATCCCCAGGGATATGGCTACACCTTC,CSARDPQGYGYTF
many,NA,TRBJ1-1,TRBV4-3,TGCGCCAGCAGCCAAGTGGGGTACACTGAAGCTTTCTTT,CASSQVGYTEAFF
once,TRBD1,TRBJ2-7,TRBV27,TGTGCCAGCAGTTTTGAAGACAGGGTCCCCTACGAGCAGTACTTC,CASSFEDRVPYEQYF
few,NA,TRBJ1-1,TRBV7-6,TGTGCCAGCAGCTTAGCGGGGCAGGATCTAAGCGGGGCTTTCTTT,CASSLAGQDLSGAFF
many,NA,TRBJ1-5,TRBV6-2/TRBV6-3,TGTGCCAGCAGTACCCTCGCGATGGGGGGAGATCAGCCCCAGCATTTT,CASSTLAMGGDQPQHF
NA,NA,TRBJ2-7,TRBV15,TGTGCCACCAGCAGAGAGGGGAGCCACGAGCAGTACTTC,CATSREGSHEQYF
NA,NA,TRBJ2-1,TRBV29-1,TGCAGCGTTGATGGGGGAGACAGGAACCCTGTCAATGAGCAGTTCTTC,CSVDGGDRNPVNEQFF
few,NA,TRBJ1-2,TRBV9,TGTGCCAGCAGCGTGGGGGGTCGAAGTAACTATGGCTACACCTTC,CASSVGGRSNYGYTF
NA,TRBD2,TRBJ2-1,TRBV5-6,TGTGCCAGCAGCTTGGGGGGGGGATACAATGAGCAGTTCTTC,CASSLGGGYNEQFF
many,TRBD1,TRBJ2-7,TRBV6-2/TRBV6-3,TGTGCCAGCAGTTACCACGGACAGGGGTACGATGAGCAGTACTTC,CASSYHGQGYDEQYF
NA,NA,TRBJ2-3,TRBV7-3,TGTGCCAGCAGCTTATCGCGGGGAGGAACAGATACGCAGTATTTT,CASSLSRGGTDTQYF
NA,NA,TRBJ2-3,TRBV6-5,TGTGCCAGCAGTTACTCCGCCCTACTAGGAGGCACAGATACGCAGTATTTT,CASSYSALLGGTDTQYF
few,NA,TRBJ2-1,TRBV6-5,TGTGCCAGCAGTTCCCGGGAACCACCCTACAATGAGCAGTTCTTC,CASSSREPPYNEQFF
NA,NA,TRBJ2-5,TRBV10-1,TGCGCCAGCAGTGCCCGGGACGGACACCAAGAGACCCAGTACTTC,CASSARDGHQETQYF
once,NA,TRBJ2-7,TRBV7-9,TGTGCCAGCAGCTTAGTCTTACGTGGCAAGGACGAGCAGTACTTC,CASSLVLRGKDEQYF
few,NA,TRBJ2-1,TRBV9,TGTGCCAGCAGCGGAGGACAGTACAATGAGCAGTTCTTC,CASSGGQYNEQFF
many,NA,TRBJ2-3,TRBV11-2,TGTGCCAGCAGCTTATTCCCAGACACAGATACGCAGTATTTT,CASSLFPDTDTQYF
many,NA,TRBJ2-3,TRBV29-1,TGCAGCGGCAGTGGCGGTACGCAGTATTTT,CSGSGGTQYF